The rows below give T cell receptor beta chains drawn from one sample of a study of cytomegalovirus exposure and HLA in healthy donors. Libraries were prepared by immunoSEQ multiplex PCR; TCRdb keeps only in-frame clonotypes and omits some of them. This sample has some 80,000 clones, with under 80% found just once. The sequenced material came from PBMCs. These receptor sequences come from a middle-aged man in good health and CMV-seronegative. Both conserved end residues are part of each CDR3. The D gene is left open where the match is weak. Expanded clones get a size class; other rows say once, few or many, or leave the size out.

clone size,D gene,J gene,V gene,CDR3 DNA,CDR3 protein
NA,TRBD2,TRBJ2-1,TRBV28,TGTGCCAGCAGTTTGGGAGCGGGAGGACCATACAATGAGCAGTTCTTC,CASSLGAGGPYNEQFF
NA,NA,TRBJ2-7,TRBV19,TGTGCCAGTAGTATCCGGTTAACCTACGAGCAGTACTTC,CASSIRLTYEQYF
once,NA,TRBJ1-2,TRBV28,TGTGCCAGCAGTTCACCCACGGGCGACTATGGCCACACCTTC,CASSSPTGDYGHTF
few,TRBD1,TRBJ2-2,TRBV7-9,TGTGCCAGCAGCCCGAGGACAGGGCACGGGGAGCTGTTTTTT,CASSPRTGHGELFF
NA,NA,TRBJ1-2,TRBV2,TGTGCCAGCAGTGAGTCCGGACAACCGAACTATGGCTACACCTTC,CASSESGQPNYGYTF
NA,NA,TRBJ2-7,TRBV6-1,TGTGCCAGCGGCTCAGACAGGAAGGACGAGCAGTACTTC,CASGSDRKDEQYF
NA,TRBD1,TRBJ2-7,TRBV7-9,TGTTCCAGCAGCCTCGACAGGGCGCAGTACTTC,CSSSLDRAQYF
NA,TRBD2,TRBJ2-2,TRBV27,TGTGCCAGCTCACAACTGAAACGCGGGGGGATGCGAAGCACCGGGGAGCTGTTTTTT,CASSQLKRGGMRSTGELFF
NA,NA,TRBJ1-1,TRBV11-2,TGTGCCAGCAGCTTCATACAGCGGCCCACTGAAGCTTTCTTT,CASSFIQRPTEAFF
NA,NA,TRBJ1-4,TRBV18,TGTGCCAGCACAACGACAGGCGGGGAAAAACTGTTTTTT,CASTTTGGEKLFF
NA,TRBD2,TRBJ2-1,TRBV7-2,TGTGCCAGCAGCCGAAACGGACTAGCGGCCAACAATGAGCAGTTCTTC,CASSRNGLAANNEQFF
NA,NA,TRBJ2-1,TRBV30,TGTGCCTGGAGAGGACAGAGCTCCTACAATGAGCAGTTCTTC,CAWRGQSSYNEQFF
NA,TRBD2,TRBJ2-1,TRBV5-1,TGCGCCAGCAGCTCCGGGACTAGTTATGTCAATGAGCAGTTCTTC,CASSSGTSYVNEQFF
NA,NA,TRBJ2-7,TRBV6-1,TGTGCCAGCAGTGAAGGTGTTTACGGAGGATCCTCCTACGAGCAGTACTTC,CASSEGVYGGSSYEQYF
NA,TRBD1,TRBJ1-2,TRBV28,TGTGCCAGCAGTTCGACAGGGGACTATGGCTACACCTTC,CASSSTGDYGYTF
NA,TRBD2,TRBJ2-1,TRBV5-1,TGCGCCAGCAGCTTGACACTAGCGGGAGGGAGCTACAATGAGCAGTTCTTC,CASSLTLAGGSYNEQFF
NA,TRBD2,TRBJ2-1,TRBV28,TGTGCCAGCAGTCTCCTAGCGGGAGGCGGGGGGTTCTTC,CASSLLAGGGGFF
NA,TRBD2,TRBJ2-7,TRBV2,TGTGCCAGCAGTACCTCTAGCGGGAGGGGGTACGAGCAGTACTTC,CASSTSSGRGYEQYF
NA,NA,TRBJ2-3,TRBV6-5,TGTGCCAGCAGTCAGAATGCAGATACGCAGTATTTT,CASSQNADTQYF
NA,NA,TRBJ2-7,TRBV13,TGTGCCAGCAGCTCGGAGAGTATAAGCTACGAGCAGTACTTC,CASSSESISYEQYF
once,NA,TRBJ1-2,TRBV6-5,TGTGCCAGCACGCGGGGGGACTATGGCTACACCTTC,CASTRGDYGYTF
NA,TRBD1,TRBJ2-7,TRBV6-1,TGTGCCAGCAGTACAGAGACAGGGATGGGCTACGAGCAGTACTTC,CASSTETGMGYEQYF
NA,NA,TRBJ1-4,TRBV5-6,TGTGCCAGCAGCTTGTTGCACACGTTTGAAAAACTGTTTTTT,CASSLLHTFEKLFF
few,TRBD2,TRBJ2-1,TRBV27,TGTGCCAGCAGTTTCCCCGACCAGGGAGGGTATGCTGAGCAGTTCTTC,CASSFPDQGGYAEQFF
NA,NA,TRBJ2-1,TRBV6-6,TGTGCCAGCAGTTATTTGGTAGGCGGCAATGAGCAGTTCTTC,CASSYLVGGNEQFF
few,TRBD1,TRBJ2-2,TRBV28,TGTGCCAGCAGTTTATTGACAGGGGGAAACACCGGGGAGCTGTTTTTT,CASSLLTGGNTGELFF